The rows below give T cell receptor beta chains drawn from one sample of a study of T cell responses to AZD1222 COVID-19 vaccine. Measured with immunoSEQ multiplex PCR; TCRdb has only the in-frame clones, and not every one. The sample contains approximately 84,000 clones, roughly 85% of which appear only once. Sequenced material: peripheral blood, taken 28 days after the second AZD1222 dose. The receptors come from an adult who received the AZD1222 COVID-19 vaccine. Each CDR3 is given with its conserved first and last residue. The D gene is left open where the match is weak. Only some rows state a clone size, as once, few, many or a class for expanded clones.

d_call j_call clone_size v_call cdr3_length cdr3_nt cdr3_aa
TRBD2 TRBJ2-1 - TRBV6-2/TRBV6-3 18 TGTGCCAGCAGTTCCCCCGGACTAGCGGGAACCTCCTACAATGAGCAGTTCTTC CASSSPGLAGTSYNEQFF
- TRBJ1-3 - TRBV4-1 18 TGCGCCAGCAGCCAAGGATCACAGGGCCGAATCTCTGGAAACACCATATATTTT CASSQGSQGRISGNTIYF
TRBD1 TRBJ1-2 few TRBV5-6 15 TGTGCCAGCAGCTTGGCTGGACAGGAGCTCTATGGCTACACCTTC CASSLAGQELYGYTF
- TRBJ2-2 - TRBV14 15 TGTGCCAGCAGCCAATGGCAGGGTGGTACCGGGGAGCTGTTTTTT CASSQWQGGTGELFF
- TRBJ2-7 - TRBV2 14 TGTGCCAGCAAGCGGGTTTGGCAGGGTTACGAGCAGTACTTC CASKRVWQGYEQYF
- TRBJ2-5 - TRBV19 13 TGTGCCAGTAGTATGGGACCTAGGGAGACCCAGTACTTC CASSMGPRETQYF
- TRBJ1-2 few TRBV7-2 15 TGTGCCAGCAGCCCTAGGACAGCCACTAACTATGGCTACACCTTC CASSPRTATNYGYTF
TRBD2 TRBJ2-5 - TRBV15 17 TGTGCCACCAGCGCGGGCGGACTAGCGGGGGATAGTGAGACCCAGTACTTC CATSAGGLAGDSETQYF
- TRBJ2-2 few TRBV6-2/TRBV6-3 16 TGTGCCAGCAGCGACGGGGGCGATAGGAACACCGGGGAGCTGTTTTTT CASSDGGDRNTGELFF
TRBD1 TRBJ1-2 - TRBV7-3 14 TGTGCCAGCAGCGACGCCGGGACAGGGGGTGGCTACACCTTC CASSDAGTGGGYTF
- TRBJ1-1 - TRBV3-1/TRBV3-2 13 TGTGCCAGCAGCCAAGAAATGTACACTGAAGCTTTCTTT CASSQEMYTEAFF
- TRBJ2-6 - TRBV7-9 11 TGTGCCATCTCTGGGGCCAACGTCCTGACTTTC CAISGANVLTF
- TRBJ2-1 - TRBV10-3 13 TGTGCCATCAGACCACCTTGGGGTAATGAGCAGTTCTTC CAIRPPWGNEQFF
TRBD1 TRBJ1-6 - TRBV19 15 TGTGCCAGTAGTATTTTAGGGGGCGCGAATTCACCCCTCCACTTT CASSILGGANSPLHF
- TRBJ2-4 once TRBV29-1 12 TGCAGCGTACGGGACGGAAAAAACATTCAGTACTTC CSVRDGKNIQYF
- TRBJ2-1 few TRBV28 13 TGTGCCAGCAGTTGGGATAAAGGGGTTGAGCAGTTCTTC CASSWDKGVEQFF
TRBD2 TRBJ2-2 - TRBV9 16 TGTGCCAGCAGCGTAGATAGCGGGGGCTACACCGGGGAGCTGTTTTTT CASSVDSGGYTGELFF
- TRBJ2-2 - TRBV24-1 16 TGCGCCACCCGTCCCCCCGGGACCGGGACGACCGGGGAGCTGTTTTTT CATRPPGTGTTGELFF
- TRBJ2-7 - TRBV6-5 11 TGTGCCAGCAGTACAGGGTATGAGCAGTACTTC CASSTGYEQYF
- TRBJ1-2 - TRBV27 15 TGTGCCAGCAGTCTAACTCAACAGGGACTCGATGGCTACACCTTC CASSLTQQGLDGYTF
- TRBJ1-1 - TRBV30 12 TGTGCCTGGAGTGTATCTATCACTGAAGCTTTCTTT CAWSVSITEAFF
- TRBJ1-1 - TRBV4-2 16 TGTGCCAGCAGGATTGGTCGGACAGTCTCCAACACTGAAGCTTTCTTT CASRIGRTVSNTEAFF
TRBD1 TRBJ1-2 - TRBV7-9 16 TGTGCCAGCAGCTTACACGGAGGGGGCCTTGCCGCTGGCTACACCTTC CASSLHGGGLAAGYTF
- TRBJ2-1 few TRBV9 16 TGTGCCAGCAGCGTAGCGGGGGGCCCCTCCTACAATGAGCAGTTCTTC CASSVAGGPSYNEQFF
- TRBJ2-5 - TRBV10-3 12 TGTGCCATCAGTTTCGGGCAAGAGACCCAGTACTTC CAISFGQETQYF
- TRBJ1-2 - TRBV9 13 TGTGCCAGCAGCGCCCCCTCCTGGTTTGGCTACACCTTC CASSAPSWFGYTF
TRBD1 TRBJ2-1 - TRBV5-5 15 TGTGCCAGCAGCTTCGACAGGGGGGACTACAATGAGCAGTTCTTC CASSFDRGDYNEQFF
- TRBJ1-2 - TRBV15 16 TGTGCCACCAGCAGAGATAGAGGGAATAGCATCGGTGGCTACACCTTC CATSRDRGNSIGGYTF
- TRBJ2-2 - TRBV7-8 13 TGTGCCAGCAGCTTTCTGACGACCGGGGAGCTGTTTTTT CASSFLTTGELFF